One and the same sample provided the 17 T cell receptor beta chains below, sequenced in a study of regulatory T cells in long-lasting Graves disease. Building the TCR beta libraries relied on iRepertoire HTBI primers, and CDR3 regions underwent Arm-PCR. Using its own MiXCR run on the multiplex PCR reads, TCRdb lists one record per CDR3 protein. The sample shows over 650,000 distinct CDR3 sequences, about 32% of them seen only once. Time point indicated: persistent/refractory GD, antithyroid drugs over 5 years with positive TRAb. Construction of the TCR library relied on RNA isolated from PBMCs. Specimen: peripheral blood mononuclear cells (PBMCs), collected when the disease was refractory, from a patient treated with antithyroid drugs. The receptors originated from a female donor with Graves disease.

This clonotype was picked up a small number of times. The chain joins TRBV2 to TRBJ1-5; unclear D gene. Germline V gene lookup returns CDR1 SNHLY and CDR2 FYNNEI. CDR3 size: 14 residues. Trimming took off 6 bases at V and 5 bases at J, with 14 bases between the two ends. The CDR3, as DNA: TGTGCCAGCAGGATCCCTCGGGTTGATCAGCCCCAGCATTTT. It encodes CASRIPRVDQPQHF.

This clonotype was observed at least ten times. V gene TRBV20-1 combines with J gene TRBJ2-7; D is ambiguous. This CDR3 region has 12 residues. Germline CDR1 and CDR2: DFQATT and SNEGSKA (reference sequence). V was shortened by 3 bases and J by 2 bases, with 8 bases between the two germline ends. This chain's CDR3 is CSASGKAYEQYF. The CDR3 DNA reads TGCAGTGCTAGTGGGAAGGCCTACGAGCAGTACTTC.

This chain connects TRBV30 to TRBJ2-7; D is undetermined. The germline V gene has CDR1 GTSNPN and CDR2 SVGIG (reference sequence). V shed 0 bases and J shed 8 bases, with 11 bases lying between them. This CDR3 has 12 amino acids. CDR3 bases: TGTGCCTGGAGTGTAACTGGTGGGAAGCAGTACTTC. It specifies CAWSVTGGKQYF.

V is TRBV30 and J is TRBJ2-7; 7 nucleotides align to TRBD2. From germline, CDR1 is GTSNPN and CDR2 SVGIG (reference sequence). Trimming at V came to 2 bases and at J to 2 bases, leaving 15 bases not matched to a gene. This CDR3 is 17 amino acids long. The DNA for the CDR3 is TGTGCCTGGAGTTTCACGGTGGGAGGGAGCGGACCCTACGAGCAGTACTTC. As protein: CAWSFTVGGSGPYEQYF. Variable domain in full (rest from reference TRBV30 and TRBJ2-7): SQTIHQWPATLVQPVGSPLSLECTVEGTSNPNLYWYRQAAGRGLQLLFYSVGIGQISSEVPQNLSASRPQDRQFILSSKKLLLSDSGFYLCAWSFTVGGSGPYEQYFGPGTRLTVT.

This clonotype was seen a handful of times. The CDR3 is CASSVTGAGSLVQYF. The DNA for the CDR3 is TGCGCCAGCAGCGTGACAGGGGCCGGATCGCTAGTGCAGTACTTC. The chain combines TRBV5-1 with TRBJ2-7; TRBD1 matches at 8 bases. This CDR3 is 15 amino acids long. CDR1 and CDR2 from the germline V gene are SGHRS and YFSETQ. The ends lost 4 bases at V and 9 bases at J; junction bases unmatched: 15.

The CDR3 nucleotides are TGTGCCACCGCGGGAAACTATGGCTACACCTTC. It translates to CATAGNYGYTF. The rearrangement uses TRBV24-1 and TRBJ1-2; D remains unclear. The CDR3 has 11 residues. The V gene's germline CDR1 is KGHDR and CDR2 SFDVKD. V lost 9 bases, J lost 2 bases, and 6 bases lay in between.

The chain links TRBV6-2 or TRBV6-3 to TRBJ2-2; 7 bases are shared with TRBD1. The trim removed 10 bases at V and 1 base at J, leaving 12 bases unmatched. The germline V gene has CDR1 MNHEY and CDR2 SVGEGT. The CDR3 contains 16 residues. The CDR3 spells CATRKLTGLNTGELFF. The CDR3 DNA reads TGTGCCACCCGAAAACTGACAGGGCTGAACACCGGGGAGCTGTTTTTT.

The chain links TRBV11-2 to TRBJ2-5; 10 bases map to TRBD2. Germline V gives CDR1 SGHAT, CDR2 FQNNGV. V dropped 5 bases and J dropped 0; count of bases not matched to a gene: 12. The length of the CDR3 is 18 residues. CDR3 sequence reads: CASSQEWGAGGYQETQYF. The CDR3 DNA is TGTGCCAGCAGCCAAGAATGGGGAGCGGGAGGGTACCAAGAGACCCAGTACTTC.

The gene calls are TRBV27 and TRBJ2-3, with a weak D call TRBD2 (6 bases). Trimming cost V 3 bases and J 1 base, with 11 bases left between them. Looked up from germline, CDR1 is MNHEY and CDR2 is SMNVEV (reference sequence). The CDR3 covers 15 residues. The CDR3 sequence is CASSFQASGTDTQYF. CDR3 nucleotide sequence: TGTGCCAGCAGTTTTCAGGCTAGCGGCACAGATACGCAGTATTTT.

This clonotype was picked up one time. In DNA form, the CDR3 reads TGTGCCAGCAGCCCCTCGACAGGTGAAGCTTTCTTT. Translated: CASSPSTGEAFF. This chain uses TRBV3-1 with TRBJ1-1, with D possibly being TRBD1 (6 bases). Germline lookup yields CDR1 LGHDT and CDR2 YNNKEL (reference sequence). The germline V and J ends were trimmed by 4 bases and 7 bases, with 10 bases remaining between them. This CDR3 is 12 amino acids long.

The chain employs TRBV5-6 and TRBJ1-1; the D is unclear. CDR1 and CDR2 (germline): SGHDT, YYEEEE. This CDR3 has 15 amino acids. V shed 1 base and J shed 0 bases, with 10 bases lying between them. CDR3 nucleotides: TGTGCCAGCAGCTTGACAGACCACCTGAACACTGAAGCTTTCTTT. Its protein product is CASSLTDHLNTEAFF. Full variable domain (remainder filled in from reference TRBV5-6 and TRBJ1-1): DAGVTQSPTHLIKTRGQQVTLRCSPKSGHDTVSWYQQALGQGPQFIFQYYEEEERQRGNFPDRFSGHQFPNYSSELNVNALLLGDSALYLCASSLTDHLNTEAFFGQGTRLTVV.

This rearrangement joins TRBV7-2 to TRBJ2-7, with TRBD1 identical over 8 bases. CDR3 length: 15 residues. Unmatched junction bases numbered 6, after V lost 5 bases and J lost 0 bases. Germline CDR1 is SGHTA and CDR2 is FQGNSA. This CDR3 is CASSTGTGFSYEQYF. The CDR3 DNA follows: TGTGCCAGCAGCACTGGGACAGGCTTCTCCTACGAGCAGTACTTC. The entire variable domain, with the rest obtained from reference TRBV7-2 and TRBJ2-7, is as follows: GAGVSQSPSNKVTEKGKDVELRCDPISGHTALYWYRQSLGQGLEFLIYFQGNSAPDKSGLPSDRFSAERTGGSVSTLTIQRTQQEDSAVYLCASSTGTGFSYEQYFGPGTRLTVT.

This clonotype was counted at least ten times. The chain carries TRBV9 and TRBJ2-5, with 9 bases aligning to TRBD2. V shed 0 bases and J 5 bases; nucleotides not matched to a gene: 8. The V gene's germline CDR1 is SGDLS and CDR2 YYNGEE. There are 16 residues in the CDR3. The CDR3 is CASSVAGGRAGETQYF. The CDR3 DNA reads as TGTGCCAGCAGCGTAGCCGGCGGGAGGGCCGGTGAGACCCAGTACTTC.

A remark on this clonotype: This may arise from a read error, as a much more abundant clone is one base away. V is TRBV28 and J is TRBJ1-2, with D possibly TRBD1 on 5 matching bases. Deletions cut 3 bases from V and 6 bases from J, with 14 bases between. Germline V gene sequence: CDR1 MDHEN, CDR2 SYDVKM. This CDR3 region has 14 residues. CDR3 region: CASSFSRRGNGYTF. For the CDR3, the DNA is TGTGCCAGCAGTTTCTCCAGAAGGGGCAATGGCTACACCTTC.

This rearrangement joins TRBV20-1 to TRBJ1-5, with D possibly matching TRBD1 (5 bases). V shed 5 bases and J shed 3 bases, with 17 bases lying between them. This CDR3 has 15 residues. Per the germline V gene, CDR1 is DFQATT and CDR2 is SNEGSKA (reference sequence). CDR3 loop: CSAHPGRGFNQPQHF. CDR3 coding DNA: TGCAGTGCTCATCCGGGGCGGGGTTTCAATCAGCCCCAGCATTTT.

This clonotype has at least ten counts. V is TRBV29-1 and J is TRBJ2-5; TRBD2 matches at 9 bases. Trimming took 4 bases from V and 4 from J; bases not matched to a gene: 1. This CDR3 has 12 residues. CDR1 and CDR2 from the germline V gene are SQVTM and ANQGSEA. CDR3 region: CSVVAGVETQYF. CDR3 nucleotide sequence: TGCAGCGTTGTAGCGGGAGTAGAGACCCAGTACTTC. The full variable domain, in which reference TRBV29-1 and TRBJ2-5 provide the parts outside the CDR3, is SAVISQKPSRDICQRGTSLTIQCQVDSQVTMMFWYRQQPGQSLTLIATANQGSEATYESGFVIDKFPISRPNLTFSTLTVSNMSPEDSSIYLCSVVAGVETQYFGPGTRLLVL.

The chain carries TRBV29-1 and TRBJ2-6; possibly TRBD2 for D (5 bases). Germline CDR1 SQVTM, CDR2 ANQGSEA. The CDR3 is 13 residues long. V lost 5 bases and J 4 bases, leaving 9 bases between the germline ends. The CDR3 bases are TGCAGCGTTCGGGGATCCGGGGCCAACGTCCTGACTTTC. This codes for CSVRGSGANVLTF.